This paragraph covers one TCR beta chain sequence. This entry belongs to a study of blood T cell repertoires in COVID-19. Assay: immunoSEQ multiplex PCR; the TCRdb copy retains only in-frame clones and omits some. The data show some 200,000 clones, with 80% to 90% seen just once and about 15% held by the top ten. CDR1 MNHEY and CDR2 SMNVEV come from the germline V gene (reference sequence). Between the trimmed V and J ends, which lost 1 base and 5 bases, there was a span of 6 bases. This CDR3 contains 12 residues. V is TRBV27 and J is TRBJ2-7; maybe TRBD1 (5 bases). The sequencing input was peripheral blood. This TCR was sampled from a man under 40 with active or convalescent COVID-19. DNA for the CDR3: TGTGCCAGCAGTTTATTAGGGGACGAGCAGTACTTC. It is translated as CASSLLGDEQYF.